The rows below give T cell receptor beta chains drawn from one sample of a study of human T cells and chemical hapten exposure. MiXCR was run by TCRdb on the RACE reads, yielding one entry per CDR3 protein. Seen here are under 450,000 distinct CDR3 sequences, around 5% observed once, and the top ten hold approximately 2.5%. The sample in question was whole blood, obtained in connection with sensitization to the hapten diphenylcyclopropenone (DPC). These receptors all stem from a woman aged 50 to 60 with alopecia areata. Some clones in this sample may be carry-over from other donors' samples. The CDR3 runs from the conserved cysteine through the conserved F or W. A D gene is named only where the DNA matches it firmly. Clone size is shown for a subset of rows, as once, few, many or a class of expanded clone.

size: few; length: 13; V: TRBV11-2; D: TRBD2; J: TRBJ2-1; CDR3: CASSQTSTPEQFF; DNA: TGTGCCAGCAGCCAGACTAGCACCCCTGAGCAGTTCTTC
size: many; length: 16; V: TRBV7-8; D: TRBD2; J: TRBJ2-7; CDR3: CASSPYRLAGQYEQYF; DNA: TGTGCCAGCAGCCCTTACCGACTAGCGGGACAGTACGAGCAGTACTTC
size: few; length: 14; V: TRBV6-5; D: -; J: TRBJ1-2; CDR3: CASSYSSPLYGYTF; DNA: TGTGCCAGCAGTTACTCGAGCCCGCTCTATGGCTACACCTTC
size: many; length: 15; V: TRBV9; D: TRBD2; J: TRBJ2-1; CDR3: CASSRKGLADNEQFF; DNA: TGTGCCAGCAGCAGAAAGGGACTAGCGGACAATGAGCAGTTCTTC
size: many; length: 15; V: TRBV7-9; D: -; J: TRBJ1-5; CDR3: CASSLGGGGNQPQHF; DNA: TGTGCCAGCAGCTTAGGAGGGGGTGGCAATCAGCCCCAGCATTTT
size: -; length: 14; V: TRBV4-1; D: -; J: TRBJ1-2; CDR3: CASSPTTANYGYTF; DNA: TGCGCCAGCAGCCCAACGACAGCCAACTATGGCTACACCTTC
size: -; length: 16; V: TRBV7-2; D: -; J: TRBJ2-3; CDR3: CASSSGAGRSTDTQYF; DNA: TGTGCCAGCAGTTCCGGGGCAGGCCGGAGCACAGATACGCAGTATTTT
size: many; length: 14; V: TRBV5-1; D: -; J: TRBJ2-2; CDR3: CASSLDWIGGELFF; DNA: TGCGCCAGCAGCTTGGACTGGATAGGCGGGGAGCTGTTTTTT
size: many; length: 13; V: TRBV6-5; D: -; J: TRBJ2-7; CDR3: CASSYDRLGEQYF; DNA: TGTGCCAGCAGTTACGACAGACTGGGTGAGCAGTACTTC
size: many; length: 15; V: TRBV15; D: TRBD1; J: TRBJ1-1; CDR3: CATSRTGRDNTEAFF; DNA: TGTGCCACCAGCAGGACAGGGAGGGACAACACTGAAGCTTTCTTT
size: -; length: 13; V: TRBV7-2; D: -; J: TRBJ2-4; CDR3: CASSPQPKNIQYF; DNA: TGTGCCAGCAGCCCCCAACCCAAAAACATTCAGTACTTC
size: -; length: 16; V: TRBV13; D: TRBD2; J: TRBJ2-2; CDR3: CASSYGTSGWTGELFF; DNA: TGTGCCAGCAGCTACGGGACTAGCGGGTGGACCGGGGAGCTGTTTTTT
size: many; length: 14; V: TRBV4-3; D: -; J: TRBJ1-1; CDR3: CASSQDWRDTEAFF; DNA: TGCGCCAGCAGCCAAGATTGGAGAGACACTGAAGCTTTCTTT
size: many; length: 14; V: TRBV28; D: -; J: TRBJ2-2; CDR3: CASSPLSPAGELFF; DNA: TGTGCCAGCAGTCCCCTCAGTCCCGCCGGGGAGCTGTTTTTT
size: -; length: 18; V: TRBV29-1; D: TRBD2; J: TRBJ2-3; CDR3: CSLTLTSGGVFIADTQYF; DNA: TGCAGCTTGACCCTCACTAGCGGGGGCGTTTTCATCGCAGATACGCAGTATTTT
size: -; length: 14; V: TRBV5-1; D: -; J: TRBJ2-4; CDR3: CASSLAGWQNIQYF; DNA: TGCGCCAGCAGCTTGGCAGGATGGCAAAACATTCAGTACTTC
size: many; length: 15; V: TRBV7-9; D: -; J: TRBJ1-1; CDR3: CASSSARSEGTEAFF; DNA: TGTGCCAGCAGCTCCGCCAGGAGTGAAGGGACTGAAGCTTTCTTT
size: many; length: 17; V: TRBV7-6; D: TRBD2; J: TRBJ2-3; CDR3: CASSLRGLAGLTDTQYF; DNA: TGTGCCAGCAGCTTAAGGGGACTAGCGGGACTCACAGATACGCAGTATTTT
size: -; length: 14; V: TRBV14; D: -; J: TRBJ2-5; CDR3: CASSQAGLRETQYF; DNA: TGTGCCAGCAGCCAAGCGGGCCTCCGAGAGACCCAGTACTTC
size: many; length: 14; V: TRBV27; D: -; J: TRBJ1-1; CDR3: CASSLGRAVTEAFF; DNA: TGTGCCAGCAGTTTAGGCAGGGCTGTAACTGAAGCTTTCTTT
size: -; length: 17; V: TRBV4-1; D: TRBD1; J: TRBJ1-1; CDR3: CASSQDNPQGAGTEAFF; DNA: TGCGCCAGCAGCCAAGATAATCCCCAGGGGGCCGGCACTGAAGCTTTCTTT
size: many; length: 14; V: TRBV24-1; D: -; J: TRBJ2-3; CDR3: CATSDRKHTDTQYF; DNA: TGTGCCACCAGTGACCGCAAACACACAGATACGCAGTATTTT
size: many; length: 13; V: TRBV28; D: -; J: TRBJ2-7; CDR3: CASSRPMTYEQYF; DNA: TGTGCCAGCAGTCGACCGATGACCTACGAGCAGTACTTC
size: -; length: 13; V: TRBV11-2; D: -; J: TRBJ1-1; CDR3: CASSAIVGSEAFF; DNA: TGTGCCAGCAGCGCAATCGTCGGATCTGAAGCTTTCTTT
size: many; length: 15; V: TRBV12-3/TRBV12-4; D: -; J: TRBJ1-3; CDR3: CASSFGQSSGNTIYF; DNA: TGTGCCAGCAGTTTTGGACAGAGCTCTGGAAACACCATATATTTT
size: few; length: 15; V: TRBV6-6; D: -; J: TRBJ2-7; CDR3: CASSYYSWSSYEQYF; DNA: TGTGCCAGCAGTTACTACAGTTGGAGCTCCTACGAGCAGTACTTC
size: -; length: 14; V: TRBV12-3/TRBV12-4; D: -; J: TRBJ2-1; CDR3: CASSRQAGLNEQFF; DNA: TGTGCCAGCAGTCGACAGGCGGGATTAAATGAGCAGTTCTTC
size: -; length: 15; V: TRBV7-9; D: -; J: TRBJ2-7; CDR3: CASSWGYRLWGEQYF; DNA: TGTGCCAGCAGCTGGGGGTACAGGCTTTGGGGAGAGCAGTACTTC
size: -; length: 12; V: TRBV20-1; D: -; J: TRBJ2-3; CDR3: CSVYTGSDTQYF; DNA: TGCAGTGTTTACACGGGGTCAGATACGCAGTATTTT
size: -; length: 12; V: TRBV29-1; D: -; J: TRBJ2-3; CDR3: CSTDTYTDMQYF; DNA: TGCAGCACTGACACGTACACAGATATGCAGTATTTT
size: -; length: 13; V: TRBV30; D: -; J: TRBJ1-1; CDR3: CAWRKGPGTEAFF; DNA: TGTGCCTGGAGAAAGGGGCCGGGCACTGAAGCTTTCTTT
size: many; length: 16; V: TRBV4-2; D: TRBD1; J: TRBJ1-5; CDR3: CASSQVSAGGIGAQHF; DNA: TGTGCCAGCAGCCAAGTATCGGCAGGGGGGATAGGGGCCCAGCATTTT
size: -; length: 13; V: TRBV5-1; D: -; J: TRBJ1-2; CDR3: CASSLVDTIDYTF; DNA: TGCGCCAGCAGCTTGGTCGACACGATTGATTACACCTTC
size: few; length: 12; V: TRBV6-2/TRBV6-3; D: TRBD2; J: TRBJ2-1; CDR3: CASSYSAGGQFF; DNA: TGTGCCAGCAGTTACTCGGCGGGGGGGCAGTTCTTC
size: -; length: 15; V: TRBV12-3/TRBV12-4; D: -; J: TRBJ2-5; CDR3: CASRWSTGSGETQYF; DNA: TGTGCCAGCAGATGGTCTACAGGGAGCGGGGAGACCCAGTACTTC
size: many; length: 12; V: TRBV12-3/TRBV12-4; D: -; J: TRBJ2-1; CDR3: CASNRFPGEQFF; DNA: TGTGCCAGCAACCGCTTCCCCGGTGAGCAGTTCTTC
size: few; length: 14; V: TRBV10-1; D: TRBD2; J: TRBJ2-7; CDR3: CASTLAETSYEQYF; DNA: TGCGCCAGCACTCTAGCGGAAACTTCCTACGAGCAGTACTTC